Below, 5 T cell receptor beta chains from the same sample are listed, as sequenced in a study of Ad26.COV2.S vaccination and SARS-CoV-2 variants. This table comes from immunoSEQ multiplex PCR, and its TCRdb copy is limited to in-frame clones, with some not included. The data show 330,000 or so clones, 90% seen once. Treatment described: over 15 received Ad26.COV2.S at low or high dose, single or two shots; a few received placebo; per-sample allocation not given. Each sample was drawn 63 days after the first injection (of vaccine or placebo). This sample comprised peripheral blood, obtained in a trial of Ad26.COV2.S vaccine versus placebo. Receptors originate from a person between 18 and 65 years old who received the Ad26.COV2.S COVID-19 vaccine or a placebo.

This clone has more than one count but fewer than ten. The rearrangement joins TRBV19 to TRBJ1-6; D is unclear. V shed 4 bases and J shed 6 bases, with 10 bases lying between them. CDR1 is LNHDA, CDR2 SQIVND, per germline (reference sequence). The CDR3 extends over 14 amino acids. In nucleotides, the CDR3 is TGTGCCAGTAGTAGAGCCTCGGGTAATTCACCCCTCCACTTT. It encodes CASSRASGNSPLHF. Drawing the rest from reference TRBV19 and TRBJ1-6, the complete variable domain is DGGITQSPKYLFRKEGQNVTLSCEQNLNHDAMYWYRQDPGQGLRLIYYSQIVNDFQKGDIAEGYSVSREKKESFPLTVTSAQKNPTAFYLCASSRASGNSPLHFGNGTRLTVT.

The CDR3 DNA sequence: TGCAGCGTTGAAGAGTCTCCCCGGGAGCAGCAGTTCTTC. Protein product: CSVEESPREQQFF. This chain links TRBV29-1 with TRBJ2-1; tentatively, D is TRBD2 (6 bases). The length of the CDR3 is 13 residues. V was cut by 0 bases and J by 11 bases, with 14 bases left in between. Germline CDR1 and CDR2: SQVTM and ANQGSEA.

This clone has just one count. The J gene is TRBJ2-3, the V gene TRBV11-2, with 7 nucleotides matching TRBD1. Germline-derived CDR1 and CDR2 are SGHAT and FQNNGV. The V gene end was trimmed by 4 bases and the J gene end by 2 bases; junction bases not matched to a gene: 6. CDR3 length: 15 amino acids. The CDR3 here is CASSSMTGSTDTQYF. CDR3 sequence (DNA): TGTGCCAGCAGCTCCATGACAGGGTCCACAGATACGCAGTATTTT.

CDR3 loop: CASSEDYTEAFF. CDR3 in DNA: TGCGCCAGCAGTGAGGACTACACTGAAGCTTTCTTT. V and J are TRBV10-2 and TRBJ1-1; D is undetermined. Trimming stripped 2 bases from V and 3 bases from J, with 4 bases between. The CDR3 length is 12 residues. CDR1 is WSHSY, CDR2 SAAADI, per germline.

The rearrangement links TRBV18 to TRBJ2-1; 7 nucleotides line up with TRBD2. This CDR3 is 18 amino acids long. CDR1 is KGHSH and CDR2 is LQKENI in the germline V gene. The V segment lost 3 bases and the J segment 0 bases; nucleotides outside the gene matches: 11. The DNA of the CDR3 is TGTGCCAGCTCACCCACCTACCGAGCGGGGCCCTCCTACAATGAGCAGTTCTTC. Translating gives CASSPTYRAGPSYNEQFF.